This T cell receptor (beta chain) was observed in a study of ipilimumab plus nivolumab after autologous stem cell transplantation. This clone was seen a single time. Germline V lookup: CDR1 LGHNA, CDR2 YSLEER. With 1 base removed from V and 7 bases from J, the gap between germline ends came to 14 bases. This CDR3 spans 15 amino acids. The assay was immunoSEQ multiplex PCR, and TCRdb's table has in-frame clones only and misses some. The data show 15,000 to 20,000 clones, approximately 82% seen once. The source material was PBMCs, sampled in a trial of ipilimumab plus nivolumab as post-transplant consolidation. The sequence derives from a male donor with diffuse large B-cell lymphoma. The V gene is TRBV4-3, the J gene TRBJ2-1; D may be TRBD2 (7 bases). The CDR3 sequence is CASSQVWGGENEQFF. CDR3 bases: TGCGCCAGCAGCCAAGTGTGGGGGGGCGAGAATGAGCAGTTCTTC.